The rows below give T cell receptor beta chains drawn from one sample of a study of T cell clonotyping in hematopoietic cell transplantation. TCRdb's table, derived via immunoSEQ multiplex PCR, lists solely in-frame clones and lacks some. Among about 16,000 clones, roughly 90% were seen once, and the ten largest hold around 2.5%. The sequenced sample was peripheral blood mononuclear cells. All receptors derive from a man aged 50 or older in good health. Some clones in this sample may be carry-over from other donors' samples. CDR3s include the opening cysteine and the closing phenylalanine or tryptophan. A D gene is named only where the DNA matches it firmly. Expanded clones get a size class; other rows say once, few or many, or leave the size out.

d_gene	abundance	j_gene	v_gene	CDR3nt	CDR3aa
TRBD2	.	TRBJ2-5	TRBV4-1	TGCGCCAGCAGCGATGGACTAGCGAGAGAGACCCAGTACTTC	CASSDGLARETQYF
.	.	TRBJ1-5	TRBV2	TGTGCCAGCAGTGTCCGTGTACAGCCCCAGCATTTT	CASSVRVQPQHF
.	.	TRBJ1-1	TRBV7-3	TGTGCCAGCAGCTTAACGGGGGGGGGCACTGAAGCTTTCTTT	CASSLTGGGTEAFF
.	.	TRBJ1-1	TRBV4-2	TGTGCCAGCAGCCCGAGACAGGACTGGGGGACTGAAGCTTTCTTT	CASSPRQDWGTEAFF
.	.	TRBJ1-2	TRBV28	TGTGCCAGCAGCCCTCCTTCCTCAGGGAGTAACTATGGCTACACCTTC	CASSPPSSGSNYGYTF
TRBD1	.	TRBJ2-5	TRBV6-5	TGTGCCAGCAGGGGGACAGGGTCGCGCCCCAAGACCCAGTACTTC	CASRGTGSRPKTQYF
.	.	TRBJ1-2	TRBV6-5	TGTGCCAGCAGTACCAGGGGCATCGGTAACTATGGCTACACCTTC	CASSTRGIGNYGYTF
.	.	TRBJ2-7	TRBV4-3	TGCGCCAGCAGCCAAGCTGGGTTTTCCTACGAGCAGTACTTC	CASSQAGFSYEQYF
.	.	TRBJ2-5	TRBV7-6	TGTGCCAGCCGAAGGGACCAAGAGACCCAGTACTTC	CASRRDQETQYF
.	.	TRBJ1-2	TRBV29-1	TGCAGCGTTGTGGCGAACTATGGCTACACCTTC	CSVVANYGYTF
.	.	TRBJ2-7	TRBV28	TGTGCCAGCAGTCGCCTAACTAGGCCCTACGAGCAGTACTTC	CASSRLTRPYEQYF
.	.	TRBJ1-2	TRBV5-1	TGCGCCAGCAGCCTCTCAGGGTCCTATGGCTACACCTTC	CASSLSGSYGYTF
.	once	TRBJ1-3	TRBV30	TGTGCCTGGACCTCTGGCTTCTCTGGAAACACCATATATTTT	CAWTSGFSGNTIYF
.	.	TRBJ1-3	TRBV2	TGTGCCAGCTCTCCAGGGAGCTCTGGAAACACCATATATTTT	CASSPGSSGNTIYF